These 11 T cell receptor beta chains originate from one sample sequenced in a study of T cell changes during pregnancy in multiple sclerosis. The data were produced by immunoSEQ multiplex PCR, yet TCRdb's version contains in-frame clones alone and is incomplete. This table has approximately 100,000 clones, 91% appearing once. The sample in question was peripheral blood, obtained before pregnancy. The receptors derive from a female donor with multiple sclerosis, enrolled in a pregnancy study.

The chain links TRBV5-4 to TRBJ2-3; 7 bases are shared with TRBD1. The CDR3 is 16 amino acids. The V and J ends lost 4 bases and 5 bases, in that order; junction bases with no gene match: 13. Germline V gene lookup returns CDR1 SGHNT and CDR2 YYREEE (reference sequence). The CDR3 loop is CASSLRSGTVKDTQYF. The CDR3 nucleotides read TGTGCCAGCAGCCTCAGGTCCGGGACAGTCAAAGATACGCAGTATTTT.

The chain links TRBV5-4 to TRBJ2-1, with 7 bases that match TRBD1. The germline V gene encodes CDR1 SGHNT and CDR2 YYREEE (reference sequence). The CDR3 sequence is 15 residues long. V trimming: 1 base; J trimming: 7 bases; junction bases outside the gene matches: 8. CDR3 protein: CASSLRGGPRNEQFF. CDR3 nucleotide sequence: TGTGCCAGCAGCTTGCGAGGGGGCCCACGGAATGAGCAGTTCTTC.

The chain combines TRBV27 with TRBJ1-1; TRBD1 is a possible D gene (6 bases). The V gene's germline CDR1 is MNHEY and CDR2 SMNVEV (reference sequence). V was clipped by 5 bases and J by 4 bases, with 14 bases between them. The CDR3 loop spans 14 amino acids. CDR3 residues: CASSVIRGATEAFF. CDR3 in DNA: TGTGCCAGCAGTGTAATTCGGGGGGCCACTGAAGCTTTCTTT.

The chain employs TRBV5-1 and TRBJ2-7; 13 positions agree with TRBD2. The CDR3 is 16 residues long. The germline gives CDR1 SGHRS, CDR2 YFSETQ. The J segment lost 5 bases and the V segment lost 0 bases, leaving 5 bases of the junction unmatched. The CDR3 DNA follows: TGCGCCAGCAGCTTGGCTGGACTAGCGGGAGAACACGAGCAGTACTTC. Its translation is CASSLAGLAGEHEQYF.

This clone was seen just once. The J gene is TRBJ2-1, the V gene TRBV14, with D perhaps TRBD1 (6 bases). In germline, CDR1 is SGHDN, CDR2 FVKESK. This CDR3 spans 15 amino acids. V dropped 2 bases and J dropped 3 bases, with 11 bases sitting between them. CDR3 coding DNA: TGTGCCAGCAGCCAAAACGACAGGAGCTACAATGAGCAGTTCTTC. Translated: CASSQNDRSYNEQFF.

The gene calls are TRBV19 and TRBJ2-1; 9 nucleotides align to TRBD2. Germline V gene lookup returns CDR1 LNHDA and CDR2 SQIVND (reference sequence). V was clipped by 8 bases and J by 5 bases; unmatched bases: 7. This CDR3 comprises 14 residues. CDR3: CASGTGTSHNEQFF. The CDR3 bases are TGTGCCAGTGGGACCGGGACTAGCCACAATGAGCAGTTCTTC.

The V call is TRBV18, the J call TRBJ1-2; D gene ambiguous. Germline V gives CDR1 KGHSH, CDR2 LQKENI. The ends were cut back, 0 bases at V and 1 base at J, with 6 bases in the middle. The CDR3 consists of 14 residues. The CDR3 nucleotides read TGTGCCAGCTCACCACCGTCAGTTAACTATGGCTACACCTTC. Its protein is CASSPPSVNYGYTF.

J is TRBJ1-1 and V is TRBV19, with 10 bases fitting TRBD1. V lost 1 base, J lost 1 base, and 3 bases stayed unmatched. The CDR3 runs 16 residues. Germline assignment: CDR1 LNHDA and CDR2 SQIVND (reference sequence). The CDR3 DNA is TGTGCCAGTAGTATAGGGACAGGGGGGTCGAACACTGAAGCTTTCTTT. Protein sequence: CASSIGTGGSNTEAFF.

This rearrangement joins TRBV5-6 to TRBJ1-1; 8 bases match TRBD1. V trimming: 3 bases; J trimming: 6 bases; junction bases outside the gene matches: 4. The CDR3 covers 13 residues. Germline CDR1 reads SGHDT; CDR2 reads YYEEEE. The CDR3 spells CASSWDRLPEAFF. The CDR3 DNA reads TGTGCCAGCAGCTGGGACAGGCTACCTGAAGCTTTCTTT.

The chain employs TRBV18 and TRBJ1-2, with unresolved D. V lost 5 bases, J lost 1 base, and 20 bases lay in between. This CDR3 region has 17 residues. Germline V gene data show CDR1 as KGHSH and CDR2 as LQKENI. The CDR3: CASSSQRVSPLNYGYTF. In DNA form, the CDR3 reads TGTGCCAGCTCATCCCAGCGGGTGAGCCCCCTTAACTATGGCTACACCTTC.

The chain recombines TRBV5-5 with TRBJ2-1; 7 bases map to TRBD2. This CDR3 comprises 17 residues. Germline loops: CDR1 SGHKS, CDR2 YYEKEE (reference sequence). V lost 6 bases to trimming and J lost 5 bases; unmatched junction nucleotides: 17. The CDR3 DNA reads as TGTGCCAGCACCACCCTAACTAGCGTAACGTCCAACAATGAGCAGTTCTTC. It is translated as CASTTLTSVTSNNEQFF.